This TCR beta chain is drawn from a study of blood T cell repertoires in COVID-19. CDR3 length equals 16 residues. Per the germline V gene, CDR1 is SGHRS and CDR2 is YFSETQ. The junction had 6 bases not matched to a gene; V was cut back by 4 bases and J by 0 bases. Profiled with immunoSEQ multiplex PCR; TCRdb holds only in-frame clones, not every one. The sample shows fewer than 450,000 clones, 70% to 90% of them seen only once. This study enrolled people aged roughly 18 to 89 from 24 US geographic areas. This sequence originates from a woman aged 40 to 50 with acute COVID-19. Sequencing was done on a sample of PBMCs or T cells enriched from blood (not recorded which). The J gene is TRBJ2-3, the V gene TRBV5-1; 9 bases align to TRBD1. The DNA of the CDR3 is TGCGCCAGCAGCCCCGGGGACAGGGTCAGCACAGATACGCAGTATTTT. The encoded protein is CASSPGDRVSTDTQYF.